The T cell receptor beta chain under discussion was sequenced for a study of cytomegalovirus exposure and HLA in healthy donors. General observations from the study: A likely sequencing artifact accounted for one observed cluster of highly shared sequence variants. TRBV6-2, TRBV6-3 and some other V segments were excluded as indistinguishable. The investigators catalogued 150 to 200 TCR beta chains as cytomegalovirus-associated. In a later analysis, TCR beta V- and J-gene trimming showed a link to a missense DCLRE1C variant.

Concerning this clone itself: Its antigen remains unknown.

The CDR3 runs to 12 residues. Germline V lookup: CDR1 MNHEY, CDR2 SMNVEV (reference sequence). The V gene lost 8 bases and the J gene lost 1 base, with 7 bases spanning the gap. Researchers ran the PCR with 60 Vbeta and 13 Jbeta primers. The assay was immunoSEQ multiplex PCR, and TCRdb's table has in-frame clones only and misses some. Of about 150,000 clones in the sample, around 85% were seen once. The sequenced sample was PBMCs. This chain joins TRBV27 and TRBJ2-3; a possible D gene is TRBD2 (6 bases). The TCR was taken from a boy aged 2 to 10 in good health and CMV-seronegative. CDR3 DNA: TGTGCCAGCTGGGGGGGCACAGATACGCAGTATTTT. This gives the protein CASWGGTDTQYF.